The 22 T cell receptor beta chains listed next were all sequenced from one sample in a study of cytomegalovirus exposure and HLA in healthy donors. Use of 60 Vbeta and 13 Jbeta primers characterized the PCR. The repertoire was sequenced with immunoSEQ multiplex PCR; TCRdb's copy has only in-frame clones and lacks some. Of about 120,000 clones in the sample, 75% are singletons; the top ten hold 2.5% to 3.5%. Sequenced material: PBMCs. The receptors were gathered from a woman aged 40 to 50 in good health and CMV-seropositive.

The chain joins TRBV5-4 to TRBJ2-7, with D perhaps matching TRBD2 (6 bases). The germline V and J ends were trimmed by 0 bases and 3 bases, with 10 bases remaining between them. The CDR3 totals 14 residues. Germline CDR1 reads SGHNT; CDR2 reads YYREEE (reference sequence). As DNA, the CDR3 is TGTGCCAGCAGCTTGGAGCGGAGGGGCTACGAGCAGTACTTC. Amino acids: CASSLERRGYEQYF.

This chain links TRBV18 with TRBJ1-1, with TRBD1 identical over 7 bases. J was trimmed by 0 bases and V by 9 bases; bases with no gene match: 13. CDR1 and CDR2 (germline): KGHSH, LQKENI. CDR3 size: 16 residues. The CDR3, as DNA: TGTGCCAGTTCATTCGAATACAGGGGAATGAACACTGAAGCTTTCTTT. Translating gives CASSFEYRGMNTEAFF. Variable domain in full (rest from reference TRBV18 and TRBJ1-1): NAGVMQNPRHLVRRRGQEARLRCSPMKGHSHVYWYRQLPEEGLKFMVYLQKENIIDESGMPKERFSAEFPKEGPSILRIQQVVRGDSAAYFCASSFEYRGMNTEAFFGQGTRLTVV.

V gene TRBV19 combines with J gene TRBJ2-1; 8 positions match TRBD2. The CDR3 length is 15 residues. The V gene's germline CDR1 is LNHDA and CDR2 SQIVND (reference sequence). Germline trimming cut 7 bases from V and 6 bases from J; bases unmatched to any gene: 11. The CDR3 spells CASTPGPGGINEQFF. The DNA of the CDR3 is TGTGCCAGTACCCCAGGTCCGGGGGGGATCAATGAGCAGTTCTTC.

This CDR3 is CASALTGRDTEAFF. Written as DNA, the CDR3 is TGTGCTAGTGCCCTAACAGGGAGGGACACTGAAGCTTTCTTT. V and J are TRBV12-5 and TRBJ1-1; possibly TRBD1 for D (6 bases). The CDR3 runs 14 residues. Trimming removed 7 bases at V and 3 bases at J, with 15 bases between. The V gene's germline CDR1 is LGHNT and CDR2 FRNRAP.

The chain links TRBV19 to TRBJ1-2, with no clear D. CDR3 length: 14 residues. The V end was cut by 8 bases, the J end by 4 bases, with 17 bases between. The germline V gene has CDR1 LNHDA and CDR2 SQIVND (reference sequence). The chain's CDR3 is CASFHRGQSYGYTF. CDR3 sequence (DNA): TGTGCCAGTTTTCATCGAGGGCAGAGCTATGGCTACACCTTC.

This chain connects TRBV30 to TRBJ2-7; D unresolved. With 6 bases removed from V and 4 bases from J, the gap between germline ends came to 13 bases. Germline V gene sequence: CDR1 GTSNPN, CDR2 SVGIG (reference sequence). The length of the CDR3 is 12 residues. Written as DNA, the CDR3 is TGTGCCTGCCTCAGTTTACCGTACGAGCAGTACTTC. As protein: CACLSLPYEQYF. Filled out from reference TRBV30 and TRBJ2-7, the complete variable domain reads SQTIHQWPATLVQPVGSPLSLECTVEGTSNPNLYWYRQAAGRGLQLLFYSVGIGQISSEVPQNLSASRPQDRQFILSSKKLLLSDSGFYLCACLSLPYEQYFGPGTRLTVT.

V and J are TRBV6-5 and TRBJ1-2; 9 positions match TRBD1. Losses at the gene ends were 5 bases for V and 8 bases for J; bases not matched to a gene: 12. The CDR3 extends over 15 amino acids. Germline loops: CDR1 MNHEY, CDR2 SVGAGI. CDR3 loop: CASSTGTGYSYGYTF. The CDR3 region has the DNA TGTGCCAGCAGTACGGGGACAGGGTACTCTTACGGCTACACCTTC.

This chain connects TRBV7-9 to TRBJ1-2, with 7 bases fitting TRBD1. CDR3 size: 15 residues. CDR1 and CDR2 from the germline V gene are SEHNR and FQNEAQ (reference sequence). Unmatched junction bases numbered 11, after V lost 5 bases and J lost 5 bases. The CDR3 protein is CASSRTGDLTYGYTF. Written as DNA, the CDR3 is TGTGCCAGCAGCCGTACAGGGGACCTAACTTATGGCTACACCTTC. The full variable domain, its missing parts supplied by reference TRBV7-9 and TRBJ1-2, is DTGVSQNPRHKITKRGQNVTFRCDPISEHNRLYWYRQTLGQGPEFLTYFQNEAQLEKSRLLSDRFSAERPKGSFSTLEIQRTEQGDSAMYLCASSRTGDLTYGYTFGSGTRLTVV.

This rearrangement joins TRBV30 to TRBJ1-2; D gene unclear. Deletions cut 3 bases from V and 7 bases from J, with 15 bases between. The CDR3 length is 13 residues. Germline V gene lookup returns CDR1 GTSNPN and CDR2 SVGIG (reference sequence). The CDR3 region has the DNA TGTGCCTGGAGGGTGAGGGCGGGGTCTGGCTACACCTTC. This gives the protein CAWRVRAGSGYTF.

The chain couples TRBV4-1 to TRBJ2-2, with D possibly TRBD1 on 6 matching bases. CDR1 is MGHRA, CDR2 YSYEKL, per germline. V lost 0 bases and J lost 1, with 12 bases in between. The length of the CDR3 is 17 residues. This CDR3 is CASSQDSQGLNTGELFF. The CDR3 DNA reads as TGCGCCAGCAGCCAAGATAGTCAGGGGCTGAACACCGGGGAGCTGTTTTTT.

The chain has TRBV6-1 and TRBJ2-7; TRBD1 matches 7 bases. The trim removed 2 bases at V and 0 bases at J, leaving 16 bases unmatched. The germline V gene encodes CDR1 MNHNS and CDR2 SASEGT. CDR3 length: 19 residues. The CDR3 sequence is CASSESVGVVGGTSYEQYF. For the CDR3, the DNA is TGTGCCAGCAGTGAATCGGTGGGGGTTGTAGGGGGCACCTCCTACGAGCAGTACTTC.

The rearrangement joins TRBV27 to TRBJ2-7; 7 bases are a match to TRBD1. The J segment lost 2 bases and the V segment lost 3 bases, leaving 10 bases of the junction unmatched. The CDR3 spans 16 residues. Germline-derived CDR1 and CDR2 are MNHEY and SMNVEV (reference sequence). CDR3 region: CASSLLSGTDTYEQYF. The CDR3 region has the DNA TGTGCCAGCAGTTTGCTTTCCGGGACAGACACCTACGAGCAGTACTTC.

The chain carries TRBV5-4 and TRBJ1-5; TRBD1 matches 7 bases. This CDR3 is 15 amino acids long. J lost 2 bases, V lost 4 bases, and 6 bases had no gene match. Germline V gene sequence: CDR1 SGHNT, CDR2 YYREEE (reference sequence). The CDR3 region is CASSRTGDGNQPQHF. In nucleotides, the CDR3 is TGTGCCAGCAGCCGAACAGGGGATGGCAATCAGCCCCAGCATTTT.

The chain combines TRBV6-6 with TRBJ2-1; 11 bases line up with TRBD2. V lost 7 bases and J lost 7; bases outside the gene matches: 9. This CDR3 is 15 amino acids long. The germline CDR1 and CDR2 sequences are MNHNY and SVGAGI (reference sequence). This chain's CDR3 is CASKLAGGPANEQFF. CDR3 DNA: TGTGCCAGCAAATTAGCGGGGGGGCCGGCAAATGAGCAGTTCTTC.

In its sample, this clone was seen once. Within the sample, other DNA sequences also encode this same CDR3. The chain uses TRBV28 and TRBJ2-3; TRBD2 aligns across 7 bases. V was clipped by 3 bases and J by 1 base; unmatched bases: 1. CDR1 and CDR2 (germline): MDHEN, SYDVKM. This CDR3 spans 14 amino acids. The CDR3 coding sequence is TGTGCCAGCAGTTTTCTAGCGGGCACAGATACGCAGTATTTT. It codes for CASSFLAGTDTQYF. Full variable domain (missing parts from reference TRBV28 and TRBJ2-3): DVKVTQSSRYLVKRTGEKVFLECVQDMDHENMFWYRQDPGLGLRLIYFSYDVKMKEKGDIPEGYSVSREKKERFSLILESASTNQTSMYLCASSFLAGTDTQYFGPGTRLTVL.

The gene calls are TRBV7-2 and TRBJ1-1; D is ambiguous. The V end was cut by 5 bases, the J end by 5 bases, with 15 bases between. CDR3 length: 14 residues. Germline V gene lookup returns CDR1 SGHTA and CDR2 FQGNSA. CDR3 in DNA: TGTGCCAGCAGCCCGGAGGGAGGATTAACTGAAGCTTTCTTT. It codes for CASSPEGGLTEAFF.

The table lists this clone with a count of one. The chain carries TRBV29-1 and TRBJ2-7; D is unresolved. Germline CDR1 reads SQVTM; CDR2 reads ANQGSEA. The CDR3 has 15 residues. V shed 2 bases and J shed 2 bases, with 16 bases lying between them. This CDR3 is CSVETETGEAYEQYF. The CDR3, as DNA: TGCAGCGTTGAAACTGAAACCGGCGAGGCCTACGAGCAGTACTTC.

This chain connects TRBV30 to TRBJ2-7; 12 bases map to TRBD1. The CDR3 is 15 residues long. V trimming: 0 bases; J trimming: 3 bases; junction bases outside the gene matches: 3. Looked up from germline, CDR1 is GTSNPN and CDR2 is SVGIG (reference sequence). The CDR3 is CAWSVGTGGIYEQYF. The CDR3 DNA is TGTGCCTGGAGTGTGGGGACAGGGGGCATCTACGAGCAGTACTTC.

The chain has TRBV21-1 and TRBJ2-6; the table calls TRBD2, which could not be checked here. TRBV21-1 is given as a pseudogene. The CDR3 contains 23 residues. CDR3 amino acids: CASSKLGTSGRRESGSGANVLTF. The CDR3 DNA reads as TGTGCCAGCAGCAAATTAGGTACTAGCGGGAGGAGAGAGTCGGGCTCTGGGGCCAACGTCCTGACTTTC.

The chain carries TRBV10-3 and TRBJ1-2; D ambiguous. Germline V gene data show CDR1 as ENHRY and CDR2 as SYGVKD. Trimming shortened V by 3 bases and J by 7 bases, and 18 bases separated the two germline ends. This CDR3 has 15 residues. CDR3 loop: CAISENGPAGIGYTF. The CDR3 nucleotides read TGTGCCATCAGTGAAAATGGGCCCGCGGGAATTGGCTACACCTTC.

V is TRBV7-9 and J is TRBJ2-4; D is perhaps TRBD2 (6 bases). V gave up 1 base and J gave up 7 bases, with 11 bases separating them. This CDR3 contains 14 residues. Per germline, CDR1 SEHNR and CDR2 FQNEAQ (reference sequence). The CDR3 region is CASSLDGGRNIQYF. The CDR3 DNA sequence: TGTGCCAGCAGCTTAGATGGGGGGAGGAACATTCAGTACTTC.

The V and J genes are TRBV7-2 and TRBJ2-7; 11 nucleotides agree with TRBD2. This CDR3 is 15 amino acids long. Trimming removed 5 bases from V and 2 bases from J; junction bases left unmatched: 5. From germline, CDR1 is SGHTA and CDR2 FQGNSA. The chain's CDR3 is CASSELAGEAYEQYF. In DNA form, the CDR3 reads TGTGCCAGCAGCGAACTAGCGGGGGAAGCCTACGAGCAGTACTTC.